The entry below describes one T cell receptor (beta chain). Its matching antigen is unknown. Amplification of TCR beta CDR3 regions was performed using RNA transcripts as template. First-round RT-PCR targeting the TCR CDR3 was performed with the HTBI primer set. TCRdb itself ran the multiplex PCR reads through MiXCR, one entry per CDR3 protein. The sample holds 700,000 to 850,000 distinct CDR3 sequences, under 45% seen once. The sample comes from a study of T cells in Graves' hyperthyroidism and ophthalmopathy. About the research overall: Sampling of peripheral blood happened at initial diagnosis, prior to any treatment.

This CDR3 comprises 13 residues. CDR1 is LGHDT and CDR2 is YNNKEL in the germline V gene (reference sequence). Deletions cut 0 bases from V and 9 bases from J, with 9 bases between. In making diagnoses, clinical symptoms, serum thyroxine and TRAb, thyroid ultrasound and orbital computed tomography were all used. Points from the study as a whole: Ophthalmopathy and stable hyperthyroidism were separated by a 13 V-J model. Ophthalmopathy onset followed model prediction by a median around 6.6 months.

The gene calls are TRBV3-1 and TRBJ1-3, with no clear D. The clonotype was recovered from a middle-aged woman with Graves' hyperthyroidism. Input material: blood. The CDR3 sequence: CASSQDADGTIYF. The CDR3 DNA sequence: TGTGCCAGCAGCCAAGACGCAGATGGCACCATATATTTT.